This T cell receptor (beta chain) was obtained from a study of PD-1 blockade in mismatch repair-deficient tumors. Overall study findings and caveats: Tumor-resident clones, often absent from pretreatment blood, expanded after pembrolizumab and then contracted.

The CDR3 covers 15 residues. Germline lookup yields CDR1 MNHEY and CDR2 SVGAGI. Trimming pared 0 bases from V and 2 bases from J, leaving 11 bases between. Many counts were recorded for this clone. Its antigen is not identified. Mismatch repair deficiency was confirmed in all patients, by PCR or immunohistochemistry. Here immunoSEQ multiplex PCR was the method, and the copy in TCRdb shows in-frame clones only, minus some. The table includes roughly 50,000 clones, approximately 81% detected once. Sequences were derived from peripheral blood, sampled around 19 weeks after starting pembrolizumab. The source is an adult with mismatch repair-deficient cancer. The chain links TRBV6-5 to TRBJ2-7; maybe TRBD1 (6 bases). The CDR3 spells CASSYSGTLPYEQYF. DNA of the CDR3: TGTGCCAGCAGTTACTCGGGGACACTTCCCTACGAGCAGTACTTC.